Listed below are T cell receptor beta chains from one sample, sequenced in a study of cytomegalovirus exposure and HLA in healthy donors. Sequencing used immunoSEQ multiplex PCR; TCRdb keeps in-frame clones, though not all of them. The sample has about 200,000 clones; about nine tenths are singletons. Sequenced material: PBMCs. The receptor source for this set is a woman under 30 in good health and CMV-seropositive. CDR3s include the opening cysteine and the closing phenylalanine or tryptophan. Each record gives: J gene, D gene, V gene, clone size, CDR3 protein, CDR3 DNA. The D gene is left open where the match is weak. A clone size is listed for some rows: how often the clone was seen (once, few, many), or a class if it is expanded.

TRBJ2-2 | TRBD2 | TRBV9 | - | CASSETSGRSGELFF | TGTGCCAGCAGCGAAACTAGCGGGAGATCTGGGGAGCTGTTTTTT
TRBJ2-7 | - | TRBV18 | - | CASSRGTEPSYEQYF | TGTGCCAGCTCCCGGGGGACGGAACCTTCCTACGAGCAGTACTTC
TRBJ2-6 | - | TRBV28 | - | CASSLASLTASGANVLTF | TGTGCCAGCAGTTTAGCGTCGCTTACCGCCTCTGGGGCCAACGTCCTGACTTTC
TRBJ1-1 | - | TRBV7-2 | - | CASSLGAANTEAFF | TGTGCCAGCAGCTTAGGGGCAGCGAACACTGAAGCTTTCTTT
TRBJ2-1 | - | TRBV27 | - | CASSLRVYNEQFF | TGTGCCAGCAGTTTACGGGTATACAATGAGCAGTTCTTC
TRBJ1-1 | - | TRBV27 | few | CASSPPGRTEAFF | TGTGCCAGCAGTCCTCCTGGGAGGACTGAAGCTTTCTTT
TRBJ2-2 | - | TRBV18 | - | CASSPQQQRNTGELFF | TGTGCCAGCTCACCACAACAACAGAGGAACACCGGGGAGCTGTTTTTT
TRBJ1-5 | TRBD1 | TRBV7-9 | - | CASSDRGNQPQHF | TGTGCCAGCAGCGACAGGGGGAATCAGCCCCAGCATTTT
TRBJ2-7 | TRBD2 | TRBV28 | - | CASSLASGRDESSYEQYF | TGTGCCAGCAGTTTAGCGAGCGGGAGGGACGAAAGCTCCTACGAGCAGTACTTC
TRBJ2-1 | TRBD2 | TRBV6-1 | - | CASSQTSLVDNEQFF | TGTGCCAGCAGTCAGACTAGCTTGGTTGACAATGAGCAGTTCTTC
TRBJ2-2 | - | TRBV6-6 | - | CASSFLHGDTGELFF | TGTGCCAGCAGCTTCCTCCACGGAGACACCGGGGAGCTGTTTTTT
TRBJ2-1 | TRBD1 | TRBV5-6 | - | CASSLVGGGEQFF | TGTGCCAGCAGCTTGGTAGGGGGCGGTGAGCAGTTCTTC
TRBJ1-2 | - | TRBV27 | few | CASSLVDRSSYTF | TGTGCCAGCAGCTTAGTGGACAGATCGAGCTACACCTTC
TRBJ1-5 | TRBD1 | TRBV27 | - | CASSFGGGGRPQHF | TGTGCCAGCAGTTTTGGAGGGGGCGGACGGCCCCAGCATTTT
TRBJ1-2 | - | TRBV28 | - | CASSLPVNYGYTF | TGTGCCAGCAGTTTACCAGTAAACTATGGCTACACCTTC
TRBJ1-4 | - | TRBV30 | - | CALDGGTGGEKLFF | TGTGCCTTGGATGGAGGGACGGGCGGTGAAAAACTGTTTTTT
TRBJ2-4 | - | TRBV9 | - | CASSVDSGGIQYF | TGTGCCAGCAGCGTAGACAGTGGTGGCATTCAGTACTTC
TRBJ1-2 | - | TRBV27 | once | CASSFGRDRGGYTF | TGTGCCAGCAGTTTTGGCAGGGATAGGGGTGGCTACACCTTC
TRBJ2-1 | - | TRBV9 | - | CASSVTGFYNEQFF | TGTGCCAGCAGCGTAACAGGGTTCTACAATGAGCAGTTCTTC
TRBJ2-4 | - | TRBV5-7 | - | CASSCPGHMKNIQYF | TGTGCCAGCAGCTGTCCGGGACACATGAAAAACATTCAGTACTTC
TRBJ1-5 | - | TRBV7-8 | - | CASSLIRRQGSNQPQHF | TGTGCCAGCAGCTTAATTCGTCGGCAGGGTAGCAATCAGCCCCAGCATTTT
TRBJ2-7 | - | TRBV14 | - | CASSLGGGSYEQYF | TGTGCCAGCAGCCTGGGTGGAGGGTCCTACGAGCAGTACTTC
TRBJ1-4 | - | TRBV7-2 | - | CASNMISGANEKLFF | TGTGCCAGCAATATGATATCAGGGGCTAATGAAAAACTGTTTTTT
TRBJ1-1 | - | TRBV6-5 | - | CASSYTRAEAFF | TGTGCCAGCAGTTACACCAGGGCTGAAGCTTTCTTT
TRBJ2-7 | - | TRBV6-1 | - | CAASPLPYEQYF | TGTGCCGCGTCCCCTCTTCCCTACGAGCAGTACTTC
TRBJ2-1 | TRBD2 | TRBV15 | - | CATSRDTAGGANEQFF | TGTGCCACCAGCAGAGATACAGCGGGAGGAGCGAATGAGCAGTTCTTC
TRBJ1-3 | - | TRBV15 | - | CATSRDTGDAIYF | TGTGCCACCAGCAGAGATACGGGAGACGCCATATATTTT
TRBJ2-7 | - | TRBV7-9 | once | CASSTRAGGQGKAYYEQYF | TGTGCCAGCAGCACTAGGGCGGGGGGACAGGGTAAAGCCTATTACGAGCAGTACTTC
TRBJ2-5 | TRBD2 | TRBV30 | - | CASNPGLAGGETQYF | TGTGCCTCGAACCCAGGACTAGCGGGAGGTGAGACCCAGTACTTC
TRBJ2-2 | TRBD2 | TRBV4-2 | - | CASSPPSGPGELFF | TGTGCCAGCAGCCCACCTAGCGGGCCCGGGGAGCTGTTTTTT
TRBJ2-1 | - | TRBV28 | - | CASSLSSGAKYNEQFF | TGTGCCAGCAGTTTATCCTCTGGGGCGAAATACAATGAGCAGTTCTTC
TRBJ2-7 | TRBD2 | TRBV27 | - | CASSLAGRGEQYF | TGTGCCAGCAGTTTAGCGGGGAGGGGCGAGCAGTACTTC
TRBJ2-3 | TRBD2 | TRBV6-5 | - | CASRVAGGGTDTQYF | TGTGCCAGCAGGGTAGCGGGAGGGGGCACAGATACGCAGTATTTT
TRBJ1-2 | TRBD1 | TRBV28 | - | CASSSTGGWESIYGYTF | TGTGCCAGCAGTTCGACAGGGGGGTGGGAGAGTATATATGGCTACACCTTC
TRBJ2-6 | - | TRBV5-4 | - | CASSLDRDTGANVLTF | TGTGCCAGCAGCTTGGACAGGGATACTGGGGCCAACGTCCTGACTTTC
TRBJ1-5 | TRBD1 | TRBV25-1 | - | CASSSTGGSNQPQHF | TGTGCCAGCAGTTCTACAGGGGGTAGCAATCAGCCCCAGCATTTT
TRBJ2-3 | TRBD2 | TRBV4-2 | - | CASRPTTSGSTDTQYF | TGTGCCAGCAGACCTACGACTAGCGGGAGTACAGATACGCAGTATTTT
TRBJ2-2 | - | TRBV5-1 | - | CASSFTTNTGELFF | TGCGCCAGCAGCTTTACAACGAACACCGGGGAGCTGTTTTTT
TRBJ2-1 | TRBD2 | TRBV11-2 | - | CASSLRLAGEYEQFF | TGTGCCAGCAGCCTAAGACTAGCGGGAGAGTATGAGCAGTTCTTC
TRBJ1-1 | - | TRBV18 | - | CASSPEAAGQAFF | TGTGCCAGCTCACCAGAGGCCGCAGGGCAAGCTTTCTTT
TRBJ2-7 | TRBD2 | TRBV5-6 | - | CASSVIGRADQEQYF | TGTGCCAGCAGCGTGATCGGGAGGGCCGATCAAGAGCAGTACTTC
TRBJ2-7 | - | TRBV5-4 | once | CASSQNSYEQYF | TGTGCCAGCAGCCAAAACTCCTACGAGCAGTACTTC
TRBJ2-3 | - | TRBV5-4 | - | CAPRDSLTDTQYF | TGTGCGCCCAGGGACTCCCTCACAGATACGCAGTATTTT
TRBJ1-1 | TRBD1 | TRBV27 | - | CASSLSRTGGTEAFF | TGTGCCAGCAGTTTATCTCGGACAGGAGGCACTGAAGCTTTCTTT
TRBJ2-1 | TRBD2 | TRBV29-1 | - | CSTGLAGPYNEQFF | TGCAGCACGGGACTAGCGGGACCCTACAATGAGCAGTTCTTC
TRBJ2-3 | TRBD2 | TRBV5-1 | - | CASSPATSGNSDTQYF | TGCGCCAGCAGCCCGGCGACTAGCGGGAATTCAGATACGCAGTATTTT
TRBJ2-5 | TRBD1 | TRBV7-8 | - | CASSLPGQIQETQYF | TGTGCCAGCAGCTTACCGGGACAGATTCAAGAGACCCAGTACTTC
TRBJ2-5 | TRBD2 | TRBV29-1 | - | CSVGVVPSGRETQYF | TGCAGCGTAGGAGTGGTGCCTAGCGGGAGAGAGACCCAGTACTTC
TRBJ1-2 | TRBD1 | TRBV18 | - | CASSPYRDRDHRYTF | TGTGCCAGCTCACCATACCGGGACAGGGATCATCGCTACACCTTC
TRBJ1-3 | - | TRBV4-1 | - | CASSVWTGSYSGNTIYF | TGCGCCAGCAGCGTTTGGACGGGAAGTTACTCTGGAAACACCATATATTTT
TRBJ1-1 | - | TRBV7-8 | - | CASSVRKNRETTAFF | TGTGCCAGCAGCGTACGCAAGAACAGGGAGACTACGGCTTTCTTT
TRBJ2-1 | TRBD2 | TRBV27 | - | CASSLYGLAGGDEQFF | TGTGCCAGCAGTTTATACGGACTAGCGGGAGGGGATGAGCAGTTCTTC
TRBJ2-7 | TRBD2 | TRBV4-2 | - | CASSQAAGTSSYEQYF | TGTGCCAGCAGCCAAGCAGCCGGGACTAGTTCCTACGAGCAGTACTTC
TRBJ1-5 | TRBD1 | TRBV7-9 | - | CASSALQGSNQPQHF | TGTGCCAGCAGCGCGTTACAGGGGAGCAATCAGCCCCAGCATTTT
TRBJ2-1 | TRBD2 | TRBV10-3 | - | CATTSGTSYNEQFF | TGTGCCACAACTAGCGGAACCTCCTACAATGAGCAGTTCTTC
TRBJ1-1 | - | TRBV12-5 | - | CASGFWTYQVGNTEAFF | TGTGCTAGTGGTTTTTGGACTTACCAAGTTGGGAACACTGAAGCTTTCTTT
TRBJ2-1 | - | TRBV25-1 | - | CASSAEDSQQFF | TGTGCCAGCAGCGCTGAGGACTCGCAGCAGTTCTTC
TRBJ1-1 | - | TRBV18 | - | CASSPATDMNTEAFF | TGTGCCAGCTCACCCGCGACAGATATGAACACTGAAGCTTTCTTT
TRBJ1-2 | - | TRBV11-1 | - | CASSSRDTAGSSNYGYTF | TGTGCCAGCAGCTCGAGAGATACAGCGGGGTCGTCTAACTATGGCTACACCTTC